Below are 7 T cell receptor beta chains sequenced from a single sample in a study of blood T cell repertoires in COVID-19. The protocol was immunoSEQ multiplex PCR, while the TCRdb copy is restricted to in-frame clones and leaves out a portion. Among around 450,000 clones listed, around 90% were seen once. Sample: PBMCs or T cells enriched from blood (not recorded which). These receptors were taken from a woman aged 18-29 years with acute COVID-19.

V usage is TRBV7-6 and J usage is TRBJ2-7, with TRBD2 as a possible D gene (5 bases). The CDR3 spans 13 residues. Germline V gene data show CDR1 as SGHVS and CDR2 as FNYEAQ. The V and J ends lost 0 bases and 4 bases respectively, with 7 bases between them. The CDR3 bases are TGTGCCAGCAGCTTAGCGCGGGCTTACGAGCAGTACTTC. Encoded protein: CASSLARAYEQYF.

The chain joins TRBV7-9 to TRBJ1-5; D unresolved. CDR3 size: 15 residues. CDR1 and CDR2 (germline): SEHNR, FQNEAQ (reference sequence). V was pared by 0 bases and J by 6 bases, with 12 bases between. CDR3 sequence (DNA): TGTGCCAGCAGCTTAGCGCGGGCAGGCCCTCAGCCCCAGCATTTT. It yields the protein CASSLARAGPQPQHF.

This CDR3 is CSASPSVRTQYF. The CDR3 DNA sequence: TGCAGTGCTAGTCCCAGTGTTCGGACCCAGTACTTC. The chain links TRBV20-1 to TRBJ2-5, with D unresolved. CDR1 DFQATT and CDR2 SNEGSKA come from the germline V gene (reference sequence). Trimming took off 3 bases at V and 7 bases at J, with 12 bases between the two ends. This CDR3 comprises 12 residues.

J is TRBJ2-5 and V is TRBV18; maybe TRBD2 (5 bases). The V gene's germline CDR1 is KGHSH and CDR2 LQKENI. Trimming removed 3 bases at V and 2 bases at J, with 10 bases between. The CDR3 loop spans 14 amino acids. This CDR3 reads CASSPNGIQETQYF. The CDR3 region has the DNA TGTGCCAGCTCACCTAACGGGATACAAGAGACCCAGTACTTC.

This sequence joins TRBV27 and TRBJ2-7; 8 bases line up with TRBD1. This CDR3 has 16 residues. V shed 5 bases and J 3 bases; nucleotides not matched to a gene: 12. Looked up from germline, CDR1 is MNHEY and CDR2 is SMNVEV (reference sequence). This CDR3 is CASSPILYRGSYEQYF. The CDR3 DNA reads as TGTGCCAGCAGTCCTATCCTATACAGGGGGAGCTACGAGCAGTACTTC.

This clone was found once. This chain links TRBV9 with TRBJ1-3; D remains unclear. The V and J ends lost 2 bases and 0 bases respectively, with 12 bases between them. The CDR3 is 16 residues long. The germline gives CDR1 SGDLS, CDR2 YYNGEE. DNA of the CDR3: TGTGCCAGCAGCGTTTTTGGGGAGTCCTCTGGAAACACCATATATTTT. Amino acid sequence: CASSVFGESSGNTIYF.

As to this clone: The same CDR3 is also encoded by other DNA sequences in this sample. The chain has TRBV2 and TRBJ2-7; D unclear. With 5 bases removed from V and 4 bases from J, the gap between germline ends came to 6 bases. Germline values: CDR1 SNHLY, CDR2 FYNNEI. This CDR3 has 11 amino acids. The chain's CDR3 is CASSPRYEQYF. In DNA form, the CDR3 reads TGTGCCAGCAGTCCCCGGTACGAGCAGTACTTC.